Listed below are T cell receptor beta chains from one sample, sequenced in a study of brain T cells in children with intractable seizures. Data came from immunoSEQ multiplex PCR; TCRdb stores just in-frame clones and leaves some out. This sample yields 95,000 to 120,000 clones, of which roughly 94% are seen a single time; approximately 3.9% belongs to the top ten. Specimen: peripheral blood, collected at surgery. The receptor source for this set is a boy under two years old with hemimegalencephaly and intractable seizures. Each CDR3 is given without its conserved first and last residue. The order of the fields is CDR3 protein, J gene, V gene, clone size, D gene. D genes are given only for firm matches. For some rows the clone size is stated as once, few or many, or as a class when expanded; others skip it.

CDR3: ASSISQPGLADYEQY; J: TRBJ2-7; V: TRBV19; size: NA; D: TRBD2
CDR3: ASRIREGLDTQY; J: TRBJ2-3; V: TRBV19; size: NA; D: TRBD2
CDR3: ASSEFRGRSTDTQY; J: TRBJ2-3; V: TRBV6-1; size: NA; D: TRBD1
CDR3: ASSPLRRPSTDTQY; J: TRBJ2-3; V: TRBV18; size: NA; D: NA
CDR3: ASSQDWAGTEAF; J: TRBJ1-1; V: TRBV4-2; size: NA; D: NA
CDR3: ASSQDPRDTQY; J: TRBJ2-3; V: TRBV4-2; size: once; D: NA
CDR3: ASTPGGRANYGYT; J: TRBJ1-2; V: TRBV28; size: NA; D: NA
CDR3: ASSLTRTSGSYEQY; J: TRBJ2-7; V: TRBV9; size: few; D: TRBD2
CDR3: ASSDVPGHLYNEQF; J: TRBJ2-1; V: TRBV6-4; size: NA; D: NA
CDR3: ASSTFGAGEESPLH; J: TRBJ1-6; V: TRBV5-6; size: NA; D: NA
CDR3: ASSMDGRVKGLAGDTGELF; J: TRBJ2-2; V: TRBV19; size: NA; D: TRBD2
CDR3: ASRNTYGGNTIY; J: TRBJ1-3; V: TRBV6-5; size: NA; D: NA
CDR3: ASSSGHSFYEQY; J: TRBJ2-7; V: TRBV5-1; size: NA; D: NA
CDR3: ASSQSSYEQY; J: TRBJ2-7; V: TRBV2; size: NA; D: NA
CDR3: ASSFAGVNSPLH; J: TRBJ1-6; V: TRBV28; size: NA; D: NA
CDR3: ASSFWGVNNYGYT; J: TRBJ1-2; V: TRBV28; size: NA; D: NA
CDR3: ASSVGGGSGNTIY; J: TRBJ1-3; V: TRBV9; size: NA; D: NA
CDR3: ASRGLEWGLTQY; J: TRBJ2-5; V: TRBV28; size: NA; D: NA
CDR3: ASIGPIRQGSLVREQY; J: TRBJ2-7; V: TRBV2; size: NA; D: TRBD1
CDR3: ASSLYRTSGYNEQF; J: TRBJ2-1; V: TRBV5-1; size: NA; D: TRBD2
CDR3: ASSLGTGAAYEQY; J: TRBJ2-7; V: TRBV11-2; size: NA; D: NA
CDR3: ASSPPSAQRATDTQY; J: TRBJ2-3; V: TRBV27; size: NA; D: NA
CDR3: ASGGTSGRETQY; J: TRBJ2-5; V: TRBV5-1; size: NA; D: TRBD2
CDR3: ASRMTSGSGGGVYNEQF; J: TRBJ2-1; V: TRBV28; size: NA; D: TRBD2
CDR3: ASSTNTGGNTEAF; J: TRBJ1-1; V: TRBV19; size: NA; D: TRBD1
CDR3: ASSLEWGNQPQH; J: TRBJ1-5; V: TRBV28; size: NA; D: NA
CDR3: ASSQDRGLAGFQETQY; J: TRBJ2-5; V: TRBV4-3; size: NA; D: TRBD2
CDR3: ASISGGGGTEAF; J: TRBJ1-1; V: TRBV27; size: NA; D: NA
CDR3: ASSIVGGAIEGYT; J: TRBJ1-2; V: TRBV19; size: NA; D: NA
CDR3: ASTWTGYYEQY; J: TRBJ2-7; V: TRBV28; size: NA; D: TRBD1
CDR3: ASSARGTQETQY; J: TRBJ2-5; V: TRBV7-6; size: NA; D: TRBD2
CDR3: ASSVGNLPNTEAF; J: TRBJ1-1; V: TRBV9; size: NA; D: NA
CDR3: DATGGYT; J: TRBJ1-2; V: TRBV2; size: NA; D: NA
CDR3: ASRLGGETQY; J: TRBJ2-5; V: TRBV21-1; size: NA; D: NA
CDR3: ASSQDGAGYGYT; J: TRBJ1-2; V: TRBV3-1/TRBV3-2; size: NA; D: NA
CDR3: ASSEHVRVEKLF; J: TRBJ1-4; V: TRBV11-2; size: NA; D: NA
CDR3: ASSLDGANTEAF; J: TRBJ1-1; V: TRBV5-1; size: NA; D: NA
CDR3: ASSPNTGQMNTEAF; J: TRBJ1-1; V: TRBV18; size: NA; D: NA
CDR3: ATSLTTAGELF; J: TRBJ2-2; V: TRBV24-1; size: NA; D: NA
CDR3: AGQGADTQY; J: TRBJ2-3; V: TRBV28; size: NA; D: NA
CDR3: ASSYTDRGYEQY; J: TRBJ2-7; V: TRBV28; size: NA; D: TRBD1
CDR3: ASSLDEGGTRRY; J: TRBJ2-3; V: TRBV28; size: NA; D: NA
CDR3: AKGEKQDTQY; J: TRBJ2-3; V: TRBV5-1; size: NA; D: NA
CDR3: ASSPNRGQGVSGGAKLF; J: TRBJ1-4; V: TRBV18; size: NA; D: TRBD1
CDR3: ASSDKTGGAGRGNQPQH; J: TRBJ1-5; V: TRBV27; size: NA; D: TRBD1
CDR3: ASGFRRAKNIQY; J: TRBJ2-4; V: TRBV12-5; size: NA; D: NA